This is a list of T cell receptor beta chains from one sample in a study of blood T cell repertoires in COVID-19. Produced via immunoSEQ multiplex PCR; TCRdb's table is partial and in-frame only. The sample records roughly 180,000 clones, 75% to 85% being singletons. The sample was peripheral blood. The receptors were sampled from a woman aged 40 to 50 with COVID-19, enrolled during active disease. CDR3s include the opening cysteine and the closing phenylalanine or tryptophan.

>TRBV28|15|TRBJ2-4
CASSLSGTGKNIQYF
>TRBV28|13|TRBJ2-7
CASSFVAGSEQYF
>TRBV2|16|TRBJ2-4
CASSEGLAGAKNIQYF
>TRBV5-8|14|TRBJ2-3
CASSFSPTPDTQYF
>TRBV7-8|13|TRBJ1-6
CASSPQGDSPLHF
>TRBV6-5|16|TRBJ2-2
CASSYTRDSFTGELFF
>TRBV18|15|TRBJ1-3
CASSPDSSSGNTIYF
>TRBV9|14|TRBJ1-2
CASSVEVSDYGYTF
>TRBV10-1|16|TRBJ2-3
CASSESGTLSTDTQYF
>TRBV6-5|12|TRBJ2-1
CASSYSHNEQFF
>TRBV10-2|15|TRBJ2-1
CASREQGSSYNEQFF
>TRBV30|15|TRBJ1-4
CACHQGQAGNEKLFF
>TRBV14|13|TRBJ2-2
CASSLSLNGELFF
>TRBV30|12|TRBJ1-2
CAWVGAGNGYTF
>TRBV11-2|12|TRBJ2-2
CASTSSTGELFF
>TRBV6-5|13|TRBJ2-5
CASSRQEGETQYF
>TRBV7-2|16|TRBJ2-5
CASSTRDRVILETQYF
>TRBV2|13|TRBJ2-1
CASSESSYNEQFF
>TRBV9|17|TRBJ2-1
CASSVGTGGLSYNEQFF
>TRBV5-4|14|TRBJ2-7
CASSLDGPPSEQYF
>TRBV9|16|TRBJ2-5
CASSAPPGLAGETQYF
>TRBV1|17|TRBJ1-5
CTSSQIVTDTSNQPQHF
>TRBV9|15|TRBJ1-5
CASSVSDRSGQPQHF
>TRBV9|16|TRBJ2-1
CASSARSGGASGEQFF
>TRBV28|12|TRBJ1-5
CASSLSGHPQHF
>TRBV6-5|14|TRBJ2-1
CASSGTSGNNEQFF
>TRBV28|16|TRBJ1-4
CASSRGGGQVSEKLFF
>TRBV18|13|TRBJ2-2
CASSSRETGELFF
>TRBV10-2|13|TRBJ2-2
CASRDREAGELFF
>TRBV29-1|12|TRBJ2-2
CSALGGIGELFF
>TRBV9|14|TRBJ1-5
CASSVDGRNQPQHF
>TRBV19|15|TRBJ2-7
CASSPGGQGRYEQYF
>TRBV27|15|TRBJ1-1
CASSLSGHMNTEAFF
>TRBV5-1|16|TRBJ2-1
CASSPGTSGRTYEQFF